The 23 T cell receptor beta chains in this list originate from one sample, sequenced in a study of multiple sclerosis patients with progressive multifocal leukoencephalopathy. The time point: approximately 12 months of natalizumab therapy. Some clones are missing from TCRdb's copy, which holds only in-frame ones; the method was immunoSEQ multiplex PCR. The sample contains about 28,000 clones, around 91% of which appear only once. This material consisted of PBMCs, taken from a patient treated with natalizumab. These receptor sequences come from a human donor with multiple sclerosis.

The chain combines TRBV12-5 with TRBJ2-3; D gene ambiguous. V was pared by 6 bases and J by 2 bases, with 3 bases between. Germline assignment: CDR1 LGHNT and CDR2 FRNRAP. This CDR3 spans 11 amino acids. For the CDR3, the DNA is TGTGCTAGTGGACACACAGATACGCAGTATTTT. It is translated as CASGHTDTQYF.

The chain joins TRBV4-3 to TRBJ2-3, with TRBD2 matching over 14 bases. CDR3 length: 21 amino acids. J was trimmed by 0 bases and V by 0 bases; bases with no gene match: 11. Per germline, CDR1 LGHNA and CDR2 YSLEER. CDR3 amino acids: CASSQDGIGTSGGPSTDTQYF. The CDR3 DNA follows: TGCGCCAGCAGCCAAGATGGGATCGGGACTAGCGGGGGACCTAGCACAGATACGCAGTATTTT.

In its sample, this clone was seen once. The chain employs TRBV4-2 and TRBJ2-1; D is unresolved. V lost 0 bases to trimming and J lost 8 bases, with 14 bases between them. Looked up from germline, CDR1 is LGHNA and CDR2 is YNFKEQ. The CDR3 extends over 15 amino acids. This chain's CDR3 is CASSQDPYSTDEQFF. The CDR3 bases are TGTGCCAGCAGCCAAGATCCGTACTCCACCGATGAGCAGTTCTTC.

The genes are TRBV29-1 and TRBJ2-3, with D perhaps matching TRBD2 (6 bases). Trimming stripped 6 bases from V and 2 bases from J, with 15 bases between. The CDR3 has 14 residues. In germline, CDR1 is SQVTM, CDR2 ANQGSEA. The CDR3: CSVLWGGNTDTQYF. The CDR3 DNA is TGCAGCGTCCTTTGGGGCGGGAACACAGATACGCAGTATTTT.

The chain combines TRBV7-8 with TRBJ1-2; D remains unclear. With 1 base removed from V and 4 bases from J, the gap between germline ends came to 10 bases. Germline lookup yields CDR1 SGHVS and CDR2 FQNEAQ. The CDR3 has 14 amino acids. The CDR3 sequence: CASSLERGIYGYTF. CDR3 DNA: TGTGCCAGCAGCTTAGAGAGAGGAATCTATGGCTACACCTTC. Looking up the rest from reference TRBV7-8 and TRBJ1-2 gives the full variable domain: GAGVSQSPRYKVAKRGQDVALRCDPISGHVSLFWYQQALGQGPEFLTYFQNEAQLDKSGLPSDRFFAERPEGSVSTLKIQRTQQEDSAVYLCASSLERGIYGYTFGSGTRLTVV.

The genes are TRBV6-5 and TRBJ2-3; D is uncertain. This CDR3 comprises 13 residues. Per germline, CDR1 MNHEY and CDR2 SVGAGI. V shed 0 bases and J shed 2 bases, with 3 bases lying between them. The CDR3: CASSYSYTDTQYF. The CDR3 nucleotides are TGTGCCAGCAGTTACTCTTACACAGATACGCAGTATTTT.

V and J are TRBV28 and TRBJ2-6; weak D call: TRBD2 (6 bases). Germline lookup yields CDR1 MDHEN and CDR2 SYDVKM. V was cut by 6 bases and J by 4 bases, with 25 bases left in between. The CDR3 is 19 residues long. DNA for the CDR3: TGTGCCAGCAGCTTTGCCCTCGCCAGGGCGGAGGGGGGGGCCAACGTCCTGACTTTC. Amino acid sequence: CASSFALARAEGGANVLTF.

The chain is built from TRBV4-1 and TRBJ1-4; D is ambiguous. Germline V lookup: CDR1 MGHRA, CDR2 YSYEKL. This CDR3 spans 14 amino acids. The V end lost 1 base, the J end lost 7 bases, and 10 bases lay between the germline ends. The CDR3 DNA is TGCGCCAGCAGCCAAGGGGTAAGGGCTGAAAAACTGTTTTTT. The encoded protein is CASSQGVRAEKLFF.

The V gene is TRBV6-4, the J gene TRBJ1-6; possibly TRBD1 for D (5 bases). CDR1 and CDR2 (germline): MRHNA, SNTAGT. Trimming took off 2 bases at V and 10 bases at J, with 15 bases between the two ends. The CDR3 covers 15 residues. For the CDR3, the DNA is TGTGCCAGCAGTGACACCGCTGGGGAGGGGTCACCCCTCCACTTT. This codes for CASSDTAGEGSPLHF.

This chain connects TRBV4-2 to TRBJ2-7, with 14 nucleotides matching TRBD2. This CDR3 region has 16 residues. Per germline, CDR1 LGHNA and CDR2 YNFKEQ. V lost 5 bases to trimming and J lost 4 bases; unmatched junction nucleotides: 7. This chain's CDR3 is CASSSGLAGDIYEQYF. CDR3 DNA: TGTGCCAGCAGCTCGGGACTAGCGGGGGACATATACGAGCAGTACTTC.

The chain has TRBV5-6 and TRBJ2-3, with 11 bases matching TRBD2. This CDR3 comprises 17 residues. Germline CDR1 is SGHDT and CDR2 is YYEEEE. V shed 0 bases, J shed 6 bases, and the junction held 9 bases outside the gene matches. The DNA of the CDR3 is TGTGCCAGCAGCTTGGCGGTAGCGGGGGGGTCCGTGGATACGCAGTATTTT. As protein: CASSLAVAGGSVDTQYF.

The chain links TRBV11-2 to TRBJ1-3; D is uncertain. Trimming took off 5 bases at V and 4 bases at J, with 9 bases between the two ends. Germline loops: CDR1 SGHAT, CDR2 FQNNGV. The CDR3 loop spans 13 amino acids. Here the CDR3 reads CASSPGLGNTIYF. DNA of the CDR3: TGTGCCAGCAGCCCCGGCCTGGGAAACACCATATATTTT.

V usage is TRBV18 and J usage is TRBJ1-5; TRBD1 is a possible D gene (6 bases). The CDR3 is 16 amino acids. V lost 6 bases, J lost 2 bases, and 17 bases lay in between. The germline V gene encodes CDR1 KGHSH and CDR2 LQKENI. In DNA, the CDR3 is TGTGCCAGCTCGCAAAATAACAGGGTAGGCAATCAGCCCCAGCATTTT. Translating gives CASSQNNRVGNQPQHF. Together with reference TRBV18 and TRBJ1-5, the CDR3 gives the full variable domain: NAGVMQNPRHLVRRRGQEARLRCSPMKGHSHVYWYRQLPEEGLKFMVYLQKENIIDESGMPKERFSAEFPKEGPSILRIQQVVRGDSAAYFCASSQNNRVGNQPQHFGDGTRLSIL.

The chain recombines TRBV5-1 with TRBJ2-3, with D possibly being TRBD1 or TRBD2 (5 bases each). Germline CDR1 and CDR2: SGHRS and YFSETQ. There are 15 residues in the CDR3. Trimming cost V 2 bases and J 4 bases, with 14 bases left between them. The CDR3 here is CASSFLGVSADTQYF. CDR3 nucleotides: TGCGCCAGCAGCTTCTTGGGGGTGAGTGCAGATACGCAGTATTTT.

The rearrangement joins TRBV5-4 to TRBJ2-5; D possibly corresponds to TRBD2 (5 bases). The J call is in doubt because the DNA end fits TRBJ2-7 better. CDR3 length: 15 residues. Germline-derived CDR1 and CDR2 are SGHNT and YYREEE (reference sequence). CDR3 coding DNA: TGTGCCAGCAGCCCGTCTCGGGCCGGGGTTGACGAGCAGTACTTC. Its protein product is CASSPSRAGVDEQYF.

The J gene is TRBJ2-3, the V gene TRBV29-1; D remains unclear. Germline values: CDR1 SQVTM, CDR2 ANQGSEA. The CDR3 contains 13 residues. V lost 4 bases and J lost 5, with 13 bases in between. CDR3: CSVGPLFQDTQYF. The CDR3 DNA is TGCAGCGTTGGTCCTTTATTTCAAGATACGCAGTATTTT.

The chain carries TRBV2 and TRBJ2-7, with 9 nucleotides matching TRBD2. The CDR3 has 15 residues. J lost 4 bases, V lost 5 bases, and 9 bases had no gene match. The germline V gene encodes CDR1 SNHLY and CDR2 FYNNEI. CDR3: CASSPQRGDQYEQYF. CDR3 in DNA: TGTGCCAGCAGTCCTCAGCGGGGGGATCAGTACGAGCAGTACTTC.

V gene TRBV6-6 combines with J gene TRBJ2-7, with D tentatively TRBD1 (5 bases). The V end lost 5 bases, the J end lost 2 bases, and 13 bases lay between the germline ends. The CDR3 has 14 amino acids. CDR1 MNHNY and CDR2 SVGAGI come from the germline V gene (reference sequence). CDR3 loop: CASSRAGQAYEQYF. CDR3 nucleotides: TGTGCCAGCAGTCGCGCAGGGCAGGCCTACGAGCAGTACTTC.

CDR3 sequence (DNA): TGCGCCAGCAGCTCTGACACCGGGGAGCTGTTTTTT. Its protein is CASSSDTGELFF. The genes are TRBV5-1 and TRBJ2-2, with D unresolved. The CDR3 runs 12 residues. The V end lost 3 bases, the J end lost 3 bases, and 3 bases lay between the germline ends. CDR1 and CDR2 (germline): SGHRS, YFSETQ.

This clone turned up a few times. J is TRBJ1-3 and V is TRBV5-8; 7 bases agree with TRBD1. The CDR3 is 15 residues long. Germline lookup yields CDR1 SGHTS and CDR2 YDEGEE. V lost 1 base to trimming and J lost 4 bases; unmatched junction nucleotides: 5. Here the CDR3 reads CASSLWRGLGNTIYF. In nucleotides, the CDR3 is TGTGCCAGCAGCTTGTGGAGGGGGCTAGGAAACACCATATATTTT.

This rearrangement joins TRBV29-1 to TRBJ1-5; D is ambiguous. V shed 6 bases and J shed 0 bases, with 15 bases lying between them. Per germline, CDR1 SQVTM and CDR2 ANQGSEA. The CDR3 length is 15 residues. This chain's CDR3 is CSVTTTGDSNQPQHF. CDR3 nucleotide sequence: TGCAGCGTCACCACAACCGGGGATAGCAATCAGCCCCAGCATTTT.

J is TRBJ1-6 and V is TRBV2; D call uncertain. Trimming shortened V by 7 bases and J by 6 bases, and 10 bases separated the two germline ends. This CDR3 spans 13 amino acids. Germline V gives CDR1 SNHLY, CDR2 FYNNEI. CDR3: CASTLSLNSPLHF. CDR3 DNA: TGTGCCAGCACTTTGAGTCTTAATTCACCCCTCCACTTT.

The gene calls are TRBV5-5 and TRBJ1-2; no clear D gene. Germline-derived CDR1 and CDR2 are SGHKS and YYEKEE (reference sequence). The CDR3 is made up of 13 amino acids. Trimming took 1 base from V and 8 from J, leaving 12 bases between them. The CDR3 loop reads CASSLLKFGGYTF. CDR3 DNA: TGTGCCAGCAGCTTGTTAAAGTTTGGGGGCTACACCTTC.